This TCR beta chain appears in the sequencing data of a study of T cell responses to AZD1222 COVID-19 vaccine. The CDR3 sequence is 20 residues long. Germline V gives CDR1 LNHDA, CDR2 SQIVND (reference sequence). V shed 1 base, J shed 0 bases, and the junction held 7 bases outside the gene matches. Profiling relied on immunoSEQ multiplex PCR, and the TCRdb table lists in-frame clones only, not all of them. The table has 100,000 to 150,000 clones, 92% seen once. The rearrangement uses TRBV19 and TRBJ2-6; 12 positions agree with TRBD2. The material sequenced was peripheral blood, taken on day 0 of AZD1222 vaccination. The TCR sequence derives from an adult in good health. In nucleotides, the CDR3 is TGTGCCAGTAGTATAGGAGGGACTAGCGGGTATCTCTCTGGGGCCAACGTCCTGACTTTC. Protein: CASSIGGTSGYLSGANVLTF.